The rows below give T cell receptor beta chains drawn from one sample of a study of shared clonotypes between healthy human individuals. Measured with immunoSEQ multiplex PCR; TCRdb has only the in-frame clones, and not every one. The table has roughly 1,600,000 clones, approximately 98.5% seen once. The sequenced material came from naive CD4+ T cells sorted from blood. These receptors all stem from a man aged 30-40 years in good health. Each CDR3 is given with its conserved first and last residue.

TRBJ1-2,TRBV5-6,CASSLMDRGPETTPYGYTF
TRBJ2-2,TRBV28,CASSFRDRVSGELFF
TRBJ2-2,TRBV11-2,CASSFGGLAGGSGTGELFF
TRBJ1-2,TRBV10-3,CAIRITLGTGGGGYTF
TRBJ2-5,TRBV18,CASSPRGSQETQYF
TRBJ2-1,TRBV19,CASSTALGSNYNEQFF
TRBJ2-7,TRBV5-4,CASSIVNGEQYF
TRBJ2-3,TRBV19,CASSITGTTDTQYF
TRBJ2-1,TRBV5-4,CASSLWVDSYNEQFF
TRBJ2-7,TRBV18,CASSPLAGTPYF
TRBJ2-5,TRBV9,CASSRLGQQETQYF
TRBJ1-1,TRBV2,CASSYTEAFF
TRBJ1-5,TRBV2,CASSYGQANQPQHF
TRBJ2-5,TRBV7-9,CASSLGVTGAGYQETQYF
TRBJ2-7,TRBV18,CASSPTFSPPHYEQYF
TRBJ2-5,TRBV11-2,CASSLGTLQETQYF
TRBJ2-7,TRBV21-1,CASSKASGTGSHEQYF
TRBJ2-1,TRBV5-6,CASSLDHEQFF
TRBJ1-5,TRBV14,CASSQDGYQPQHF
TRBJ2-7,TRBV28,CASSFLAGGSYF
TRBJ2-7,TRBV19,CASTSPGYEQYF
TRBJ2-5,TRBV5-1,CASSATGGEETQYF
TRBJ2-7,TRBV5-1,CASSSRGRGESQEQYF
TRBJ2-3,TRBV7-9,CASLSTSGKADTQYF
TRBJ2-7,TRBV7-2,CASSGTSGGTYEQYF
TRBJ2-2,TRBV5-4,CASSLMGEAGELFF
TRBJ2-1,TRBV2,CASSLQATRENEQFF
TRBJ2-7,TRBV5-4,CASSPMGTGAYEQYF
TRBJ2-5,TRBV11-3,CASSPRQLQETQYF
TRBJ1-2,TRBV9,CASSPGLGLGYGYTF
TRBJ1-4,TRBV5-4,CASSFQGGEKLFF
TRBJ2-7,TRBV11-2,CASSSRAGAPYEQYF
TRBJ2-7,TRBV10-3,CATGQGESYEQYF
TRBJ2-7,TRBV5-1,CASSFTAGLPYEQYF
TRBJ2-5,TRBV10-2,CASSVYSPRWETQYF
TRBJ1-2,TRBV7-2,CASSLGVGNYGYTF